Detailed here is one T cell receptor beta chain. This CDR3 region has 16 residues. The germline V gene has CDR1 LGHNA and CDR2 YNFKEQ. Trimming took 4 bases from V and 5 from J, leaving 17 bases between them. The source of the sample is a study of blood T cell repertoires in COVID-19. Overall study: Donors in the United States, Italy and Spain gave samples during acute or convalescent COVID-19.

Original methodology: Estimation of nucleated cell counts relied on the amplification of reference gene primers. The method was immunoSEQ multiplex PCR; TCRdb's version includes in-frame clones alone and lacks a portion of them. That table gives V, J and clone size, and the DNA gave D and trimming. The top ten clones hold about 3% of a sample with roughly 280,000 clones, around 89% of them seen once. The chain combines TRBV4-2 with TRBJ1-4; maybe TRBD1 (6 bases). The sample consisted of PBMCs or T cells enriched from blood (not recorded which). This receptor was identified in a woman aged 45-65 years who had recovered from COVID-19. DNA for the CDR3: TGTGCCAGCAGCCCCGGCACAGGGAACCTGAATGAAAAACTGTTTTTT. Translated, it gives CASSPGTGNLNEKLFF.